What follows describes a single T cell receptor (beta chain). The antigen remains unidentified. This sample was included in a study of vaccination and CD4 T cells after COVID-19. In the study overall: Convalescent donors were composed of six males and four females, of whom two were Hispanic. Notes on the study in general: A nonsignificant median increase from 21 to 38 SARS-CoV-2-reactive clonotypes was observed.

Sample treatment: roughly 11-day PBMC culture with coronavirus spike peptide pools or control peptides (ViraFEST assay). The authors cultured two million PBMCs per well with around 10 IU/ml IL-2 and around 9.2 ug/ml peptide pools. Each of days 3 and 7 saw half the medium replaced by fresh IL-2 medium. The CDR3 length is 15 residues. CDR1 and CDR2 (germline): SQVTM, ANQGSEA. After removal of 4 bases from V and 3 bases from J, the junction contained 10 bases not matched to a gene. The Oncomine TCR Beta short-read assay was what sequenced the DNA obtained from cultured CD4+ T cells. Each CDR3 protein gets one entry after TCRdb re-called the PCR reads with MiXCR. The repertoire includes 10,000 to 13,000 distinct CDR3 sequences, approximately 53% of them detected once, and approximately 13% sits in the top ten.

The TCR sequence derives from a human donor who had recovered from COVID-19. The chain has TRBV29-1 and TRBJ2-7, with 9 bases matching TRBD2. The sequencing input was CD4+ T cells from blood, cultured in vitro. The CDR3 DNA follows: TGCAGCGTTGCCGGGTCGCGGGGGGGGAACTACGAGCAGTACTTC. It encodes CSVAGSRGGNYEQYF.